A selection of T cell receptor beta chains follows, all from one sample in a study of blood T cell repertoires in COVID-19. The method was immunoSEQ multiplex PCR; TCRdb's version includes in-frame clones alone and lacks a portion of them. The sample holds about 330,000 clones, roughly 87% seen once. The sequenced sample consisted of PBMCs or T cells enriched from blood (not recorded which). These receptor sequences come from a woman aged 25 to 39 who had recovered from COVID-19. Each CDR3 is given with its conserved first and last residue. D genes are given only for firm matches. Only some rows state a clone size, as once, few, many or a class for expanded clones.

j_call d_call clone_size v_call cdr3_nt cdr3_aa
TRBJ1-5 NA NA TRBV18 TGTGCCAGCTCCCGAGGACATATGGGGCCCCAGCATTTT CASSRGHMGPQHF
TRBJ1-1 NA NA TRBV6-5 TGTGCCAGCAGTTACTCCGTGAAACGGGGGACTGAAGCTTTCTTT CASSYSVKRGTEAFF
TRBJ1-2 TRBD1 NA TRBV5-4 TGTGCCAGCAGAATGACAGGGGGAAGATATGGCTACACCTTC CASRMTGGRYGYTF
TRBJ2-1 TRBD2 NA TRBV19 TGTGCCAGTAGTGCGGTCGGGACTAGCGGGGGGTATGAGCAGTTCTTC CASSAVGTSGGYEQFF
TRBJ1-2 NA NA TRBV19 TGTGCCAGTAGCCCCAGGGGAAGCGAAACTGGCTACACCTTC CASSPRGSETGYTF
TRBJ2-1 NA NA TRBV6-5 TGTGCCAGCACACCTTCGGAGGCCAATGAGCAGTTCTTC CASTPSEANEQFF
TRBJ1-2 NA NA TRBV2 TGTGCCAGCAGTGAGGGGGGGCCTAGGCTTTATGGCTACACCTTC CASSEGGPRLYGYTF
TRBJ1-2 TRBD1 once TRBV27 TGTGCCAGCAGTACCCGACAGGGAGACTATGGCTACACCTTC CASSTRQGDYGYTF
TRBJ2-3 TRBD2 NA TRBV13 TGTGCCAGCAGGGGACTAGCGGGGCAAAGCACAGATACGCAGTATTTT CASRGLAGQSTDTQYF
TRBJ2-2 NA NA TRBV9 TGTGCCAGCAGCGCAACAGGGACCGGTGGCGGGGAGCTGTTTTTT CASSATGTGGGELFF
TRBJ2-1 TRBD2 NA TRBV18 TGTGCCAGCTCACCACCTCTCCTTACTAGCGGGGGGCCCTCCTACAATGAGCAGTTCTTC CASSPPLLTSGGPSYNEQFF
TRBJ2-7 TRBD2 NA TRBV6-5 TGTGCCAGCAGTTACTTGAGCGGGGGCGAGCAGTACTTC CASSYLSGGEQYF
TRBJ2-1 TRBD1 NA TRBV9 TGTGCCAGCAGCGCCCTCCCGGGACAGGGGTCTTACAATGAGCAGTTCTTC CASSALPGQGSYNEQFF
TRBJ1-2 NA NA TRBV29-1 TGCAGCGTTGATGGAGGGAGGGGTGGCTACACCTTC CSVDGGRGGYTF
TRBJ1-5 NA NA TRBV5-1 TGCGCCAGCAGCCCGGGTCCTAATCAGCCCCAGCATTTT CASSPGPNQPQHF
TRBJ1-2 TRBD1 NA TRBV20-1 TGCAGTGCTAGTCGCCCCACGGGACAGGGTTCTGGCTACACCTTC CSASRPTGQGSGYTF
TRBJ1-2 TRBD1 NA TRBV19 TGTGCCAGTAGTATCCCCTCTCAACCGGGACAGGGGGTAATAGGCTATGGCTACACCTTC CASSIPSQPGQGVIGYGYTF
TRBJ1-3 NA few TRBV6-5 TGTGCCAGCAAGGTCCTCGGCGGCTCTGGAAACACCATATATTTT CASKVLGGSGNTIYF
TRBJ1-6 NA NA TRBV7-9 TGTGCCAGCAGCACACTTGGGGGGGCCCGGCCCAATTCACCCCTCCACTTT CASSTLGGARPNSPLHF
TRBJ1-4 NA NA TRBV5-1 TGCGCCAGCAGCTTGGCCCGCAGTTTTAATGAAAAACTGTTTTTT CASSLARSFNEKLFF
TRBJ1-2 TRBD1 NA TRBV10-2 TGCGCCAGCAGTGAGATTGGACAGGGAGAAGGCTACACCTTC CASSEIGQGEGYTF
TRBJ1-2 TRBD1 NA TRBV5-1 TGCGCCAGCAGCTACGACAGGGATGGCTACACCTTC CASSYDRDGYTF
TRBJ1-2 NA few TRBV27 TGTGCCAGCAGTGGCGGGGGCTTAGTTGGCTACACCTTC CASSGGGLVGYTF
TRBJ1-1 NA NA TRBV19 TGTGCCAGTAGTATAGTGTCAGGGGCGGTCACTGAAGCTTTCTTT CASSIVSGAVTEAFF
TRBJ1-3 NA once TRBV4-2 TGTGCCAGCAGCCAACCCCGGGCAGGGCCGTCCTCTGGAAACACCATATATTTT CASSQPRAGPSSGNTIYF
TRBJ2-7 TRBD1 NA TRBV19 TGTGCCAGTAGACAGACAGGGTTAAGCGGCGAGCAGTACTTC CASRQTGLSGEQYF
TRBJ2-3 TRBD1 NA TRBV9 TGTGCCAGCAGCGTAGCCGGGACAGCCGTGGCAGATACGCAGTATTTT CASSVAGTAVADTQYF
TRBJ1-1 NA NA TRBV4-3 TGCGCCAGCAGCCAAGATTCATTGAACACTGAAGCTTTCTTT CASSQDSLNTEAFF
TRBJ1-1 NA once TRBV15 TGTGCCACCAGCAGAGATAGCGGGGGTGCGTCTGAAGCTTTCTTT CATSRDSGGASEAFF
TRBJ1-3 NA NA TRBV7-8 TGTGCCAGCAGCCGGGACGGAGGGAACACCATATATTTT CASSRDGGNTIYF
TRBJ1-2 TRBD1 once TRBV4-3 TGCGCCAGCAGCCAAGTTTGGACAGGGGTCCATGGCTACACCTTC CASSQVWTGVHGYTF
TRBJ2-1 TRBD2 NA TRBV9 TGTGCCAGCAGCGACTACCAAGCGGGGAGCTCCTACAATGAGCAGTTCTTC CASSDYQAGSSYNEQFF